One and the same sample provided the 15 T cell receptor beta chains below, sequenced in a study of naive and memory T cell subsets. An oligonucleotide containing a UMI was ligated to the 3' end of TCR cDNA. The SP2 primer and nested alpha and beta constant region primers amplified ligated cDNA in four rounds. TCRdb analysed the 5' RACE reads with MiXCR anew, one entry per CDR3 protein. The sample records about 32,000 distinct CDR3 sequences, approximately 16% being singletons. Receptor source: a female donor in good health.

Comments on this clonotype: A much larger clone differs from this one at a single base, so this may be a read error. The V call is TRBV20-1, the J call TRBJ1-2, with TRBD1 identical over 8 bases. Germline V gene sequence: CDR1 DFQATT, CDR2 SNEGSKA (reference sequence). The CDR3 is 13 amino acids. Unmatched junction bases numbered 5, after V lost 6 bases and J lost 2 bases. The CDR3 DNA reads as TGCAGTGCCCGGACAGGGTCGAACTATGGCTACACCTTC. This codes for CSARTGSNYGYTF.

This clonotype was observed at least ten times. The CDR3 region has the DNA TGTGCCAGCATGTCGCTCTATGGCTACACCTTC. Its protein is CASMSLYGYTF. The chain joins TRBV25-1 to TRBJ1-2, with D unresolved. V was clipped by 7 bases and J by 4 bases, with 7 bases between them. Germline CDR1 is MGHDK and CDR2 is SYGVNS. This CDR3 comprises 11 residues.

The chain combines TRBV27 with TRBJ2-1; TRBD2 matches at 11 bases. Germline trimming cut 3 bases from V and 6 bases from J; bases unmatched to any gene: 4. This CDR3 contains 15 residues. The germline V gene has CDR1 MNHEY and CDR2 SMNVEV (reference sequence). The DNA for the CDR3 is TGTGCCAGCAGTTTTAGCGGGGGGGCTCTCAATGAGCAGTTCTTC. This codes for CASSFSGGALNEQFF.

This clonotype was recorded many times. V is TRBV7-2 and J is TRBJ2-7, with a tentative D call TRBD2 (5 bases). Trimming stripped 5 bases from V and 7 bases from J, with 9 bases between. The germline CDR1 and CDR2 sequences are SGHTA and FQGNSA. This CDR3 has 11 residues. CDR3 in DNA: TGTGCCAGCAGCCTACGGGGAGAGCAGTACTTC. Translation gives CASSLRGEQYF.

In this sample, this clonotype turned up many times. The CDR3 coding sequence is TGTGCCAGCAGCTTACAGGGAGGTCAGCCCCAGCATTTT. Translated, it gives CASSLQGGQPQHF. The rearrangement uses TRBV6-5 and TRBJ1-5, with a possible D match to TRBD1 (6 bases). Germline V lookup: CDR1 MNHEY, CDR2 SVGAGI. The V and J ends lost 6 bases and 6 bases respectively, with 12 bases between them. This CDR3 is built from 13 residues.

This clonotype came up a few times. Written as DNA, the CDR3 is TGTGCCACCCGGGGAGGGGGACAAGAGACCCAGTACTTC. Protein sequence: CATRGGGQETQYF. The chain recombines TRBV6-5 with TRBJ2-5; the D gene is possibly TRBD2 (7 bases). The length of the CDR3 is 13 residues. Germline values: CDR1 MNHEY, CDR2 SVGAGI. Trimming took off 10 bases at V and 2 bases at J, with 14 bases between the two ends.

The J gene is TRBJ2-7, the V gene TRBV5-1; TRBD1 might be the D (6 bases). Germline lookup yields CDR1 SGHRS and CDR2 YFSETQ. The CDR3 is made up of 13 amino acids. Trimming took off 7 bases at V and 2 bases at J, with 13 bases between the two ends. CDR3 sequence reads: CASRDIRTYEQYF. The CDR3, as DNA: TGCGCCAGCCGGGACATAAGAACCTACGAGCAGTACTTC. The whole variable domain, remainder taken from reference TRBV5-1 and TRBJ2-7, is KAGVTQTPRYLIKTRGQQVTLSCSPISGHRSVSWYQQTPGQGLQFLFEYFSETQRNKGNFPGRFSGRQFSNSRSEMNVSTLELGDSALYLCASRDIRTYEQYFGPGTRLTVT.

The V gene is TRBV7-2, the J gene TRBJ1-5, with D hard to call. The CDR3 runs to 14 residues. The germline V and J ends were trimmed by 1 base and 2 bases, with 6 bases remaining between them. Germline CDR1 is SGHTA and CDR2 is FQGNSA. The CDR3 spells CASSLGLGNQPQHF. The DNA of the CDR3 is TGTGCCAGCAGCTTAGGGTTGGGCAATCAGCCCCAGCATTTT.

This clonotype has just a few counts. This chain connects TRBV6-1 to TRBJ2-2, with a tentative D call TRBD1 (6 bases). Germline CDR1 is MNHNS and CDR2 is SASEGT. The V end lost 1 base, the J end lost 9 bases, and 15 bases lay between the germline ends. This CDR3 spans 15 amino acids. The CDR3 coding sequence is TGTGCCAGCAGTGAAGGTGGGACAACCCTCCGGGAGCTGTTTTTT. Residues: CASSEGGTTLRELFF.

This clonotype was counted many times. J is TRBJ2-2 and V is TRBV18; 8 bases are a match to TRBD1. The length of the CDR3 is 16 residues. Germline-derived CDR1 and CDR2 are KGHSH and LQKENI. V shed 4 bases and J 6 bases; nucleotides not matched to a gene: 10. CDR3 DNA: TGTGCCAGCTCACGAGGACAGGGTAAAGGATCCGGGGAGCTGTTTTTT. Encoded protein: CASSRGQGKGSGELFF.

The table lists this clonotype with a few counts. As DNA, the CDR3 is TGTGCCAGCAGTTTGAGCCGGGACATCTATGGCTACACCTTC. Its translation: CASSLSRDIYGYTF. This chain uses TRBV12-3 or TRBV12-4 with TRBJ1-2, with TRBD1 as a possible D gene (6 bases). This CDR3 spans 14 amino acids. Trimming left V 3 bases short and J 4 bases short, with 12 bases between.

This clonotype was seen ten or more times. The gene calls are TRBV10-1 and TRBJ2-7, with 7 bases lining up with TRBD2. The germline gives CDR1 WNHNN, CDR2 SYGVQD (reference sequence). V was clipped by 0 bases and J by 5 bases; unmatched bases: 7. This CDR3 comprises 15 residues. CDR3 nucleotides: TGCGCCAGCAGTGAGTCAGCCCGGGGGGTCAACGAGCAGTACTTC. It specifies CASSESARGVNEQYF.

The table lists this clonotype with a few counts. The chain is built from TRBV29-1 and TRBJ2-7; 8 bases fit TRBD2. The J segment lost 2 bases and the V segment lost 4 bases, leaving 7 bases of the junction unmatched. Germline assignment: CDR1 SQVTM and CDR2 ANQGSEA. The CDR3 spans 14 residues. The CDR3 nucleotides are TGCAGCGTTGGGAGCGGGGGAAGTACCTACGAGCAGTACTTC. As protein: CSVGSGGSTYEQYF.

The gene calls are TRBV6-6 and TRBJ2-1; the D is unclear. The length of the CDR3 is 11 residues. Germline CDR1 and CDR2: MNHNY and SVGAGI (reference sequence). V was cut by 8 bases and J by 4 bases, with 6 bases left in between. The CDR3 protein is CASGYYNEQFF. The CDR3 region has the DNA TGTGCCAGCGGCTATTACAATGAGCAGTTCTTC.

The J gene is TRBJ2-5, the V gene TRBV20-1; TRBD2 agrees at 7 bases. J gave up 2 bases and V 0 bases, and 15 bases lay outside the gene matches. Germline CDR1 reads DFQATT; CDR2 reads SNEGSKA (reference sequence). This CDR3 comprises 18 residues. CDR3 DNA sequence: TGCAGTGCTAGAGATTTTTTCCGGAGCGGGGAGGGACAAGAGACCCAGTACTTC. Amino acid sequence: CSARDFFRSGEGQETQYF.